These 29 T cell receptor beta chains came from one sample sequenced in a study of cytomegalovirus exposure and HLA in healthy donors. Here immunoSEQ multiplex PCR was the method, and the copy in TCRdb shows in-frame clones only, minus some. The profile covers around 150,000 clones, with about nine tenths appearing a single time and under 7% taken by the ten largest. Sequenced input: PBMCs. These receptors were taken from a woman in her twenties or thirties in good health and CMV-seronegative.

The genes are TRBV4-1 and TRBJ2-7, with 8 bases aligning to TRBD2. Germline lookup yields CDR1 MGHRA and CDR2 YSYEKL. The CDR3 length is 14 residues. V was clipped by 1 base and J by 4 bases; unmatched bases: 3. The CDR3: CASSQGLALYEQYF. In DNA form, the CDR3 reads TGCGCCAGCAGCCAAGGACTAGCGTTATACGAGCAGTACTTC.

DNA for the CDR3: TGTGCCAGCAGTTCCCTAGCAGTCTACGAGCAGTACTTC. Its protein is CASSSLAVYEQYF. The V and J genes are TRBV28 and TRBJ2-7, with D possibly matching TRBD2 (5 bases). The CDR3 is 13 amino acids. Germline V gives CDR1 MDHEN, CDR2 SYDVKM. The ends were cut back, 4 bases at V and 3 bases at J, with 10 bases in the middle.

In this sample, this clone turned up many times. The chain is built from TRBV11-3 and TRBJ2-2; no clear D gene. V dropped 5 bases and J dropped 7 bases, with 11 bases sitting between them. This CDR3 is 13 amino acids long. Germline-derived CDR1 and CDR2 are SGHNT and YENEEA. CDR3 coding DNA: TGTGCCAGCAGCCCCGGGTCTGGCGGGGAGCTGTTTTTT. Translated, it gives CASSPGSGGELFF.

Here the CDR3 DNA reads TGCGCCAGCAGCCAAGGACTAGCGGGGGGGCAAGAGACCCAGTACTTC. Its protein is CASSQGLAGGQETQYF. V gene TRBV4-3 combines with J gene TRBJ2-5; TRBD2 aligns across 14 bases. CDR1 is LGHNA, CDR2 YSLEER, per germline. This CDR3 contains 16 residues. The V gene end was trimmed by 1 base and the J gene end by 2 bases; junction bases not matched to a gene: 0.

The rearrangement links TRBV21-1 to TRBJ1-6. TRBV21-1 is a recognized pseudogene. The CDR3 consists of 18 residues. This CDR3 is CASKTCAPHWRHNSPLHF. The CDR3 coding sequence is TGTGCCAGCAAGACATGTGCCCCACATTGGAGACATAATTCACCCCTCCACTTT.

The chain recombines TRBV7-2 with TRBJ2-1; D is unclear. V lost 5 bases, J lost 6 bases, and 14 bases lay in between. CDR3 length equals 14 residues. Looked up from germline, CDR1 is SGHTA and CDR2 is FQGNSA. The CDR3 DNA reads as TGTGCCAGCAGCCCCGGGCAGGCGCGCAATGAGCAGTTCTTC. The encoded protein is CASSPGQARNEQFF.

This clone has a single count. This sequence joins TRBV6-5 and TRBJ2-3; D is unclear. Germline CDR1 is MNHEY and CDR2 is SVGAGI. V lost 6 bases to trimming and J lost 1 base, with 14 bases between them. This CDR3 has 15 residues. The CDR3 region is CASSPAGMGTDTQYF. In nucleotides, the CDR3 is TGTGCCAGCAGCCCGGCAGGTATGGGCACAGATACGCAGTATTTT.

The rearrangement uses TRBV19 and TRBJ1-2; D call uncertain. Per the germline V gene, CDR1 is LNHDA and CDR2 is SQIVND (reference sequence). This CDR3 is built from 16 residues. The ends were cut back, 6 bases at V and 0 bases at J, with 17 bases in the middle. The CDR3 DNA follows: TGTGCCAGTAGAGACTCCCTGAGGAGAGCTAACTATGGCTACACCTTC. This encodes CASRDSLRRANYGYTF.

The chain links TRBV6-5 to TRBJ2-1; D is possibly TRBD1 (5 bases). CDR1 and CDR2 (germline): MNHEY, SVGAGI. Trimming stripped 0 bases from V and 7 bases from J, with 13 bases between. The CDR3 consists of 15 residues. CDR3 DNA sequence: TGTGCCAGCAGTTACTCGAACCCAGGGTTAAATGAGCAGTTCTTC. It codes for CASSYSNPGLNEQFF.

This chain uses TRBV19 with TRBJ2-5; D is possibly TRBD1 or TRBD2 (6 bases each). Germline V CDR1 and CDR2: LNHDA, SQIVND (reference sequence). The CDR3 has 14 amino acids. Trimming stripped 9 bases from V and 3 bases from J, with 17 bases between. This CDR3 reads CASTPPGAKETQYF. The CDR3 region has the DNA TGTGCCAGCACCCCTCCGGGGGCGAAAGAGACCCAGTACTTC.

The CDR3: CASSPGSYNSPLHF. As DNA, the CDR3 is TGTGCCAGCAGCCCGGGGTCGTATAATTCACCCCTCCACTTT. This chain joins TRBV5-5 and TRBJ1-6; D is unclear. Germline values: CDR1 SGHKS, CDR2 YYEKEE (reference sequence). Trimming removed 4 bases at V and 4 bases at J, with 9 bases between. This CDR3 spans 14 amino acids.

The CDR3 reads CASRDRAYEQYF. CDR3 nucleotide sequence: TGTGCCAGCCGGGACAGAGCCTACGAGCAGTACTTC. This chain uses TRBV2 with TRBJ2-7; 7 bases align to TRBD1. Germline V gene data show CDR1 as SNHLY and CDR2 as FYNNEI. V lost 8 bases and J lost 2; bases outside the gene matches: 3. The CDR3 totals 12 residues.

The table lists this clone with a few counts. The chain joins TRBV5-1 to TRBJ2-7, with TRBD2 as a possible D gene (5 bases). The V gene's germline CDR1 is SGHRS and CDR2 YFSETQ. The V and J ends lost 4 bases and 4 bases respectively, with 15 bases between them. This CDR3 comprises 14 residues. CDR3 sequence reads: CASSRGREPYEQYF. In DNA form, the CDR3 reads TGCGCCAGCAGCAGAGGAAGGGAGCCGTACGAGCAGTACTTC.

In this sample, this clone turned up a few times. In nucleotides, the CDR3 is TGTGCCAGCAGTTTAACAGCGCGTCAGCCCCAGCATTTT. It translates to CASSLTARQPQHF. The rearrangement links TRBV27 to TRBJ1-5; no firm D call. CDR1 and CDR2 from the germline V gene are MNHEY and SMNVEV (reference sequence). This CDR3 has 13 residues. Between the trimmed V and J ends, which lost 2 bases and 6 bases, there was a span of 8 bases.

The CDR3 sequence is CASSLMSGTANGYTF. The CDR3 DNA reads TGTGCCAGCAGCTTAATGAGTGGGACAGCAAATGGCTACACCTTC. The chain recombines TRBV7-2 with TRBJ1-2; TRBD1 matches at 7 bases. Looked up from germline, CDR1 is SGHTA and CDR2 is FQGNSA. The CDR3 runs to 15 residues. V trimming: 2 bases; J trimming: 6 bases; junction bases outside the gene matches: 9. Full variable domain (missing parts from reference TRBV7-2 and TRBJ1-2): GAGVSQSPSNKVTEKGKDVELRCDPISGHTALYWYRQSLGQGLEFLIYFQGNSAPDKSGLPSDRFSAERTGGSVSTLTIQRTQQEDSAVYLCASSLMSGTANGYTFGSGTRLTVV.

J is TRBJ2-1 and V is TRBV28, with 8 bases that match TRBD1. Germline V gene data show CDR1 as MDHEN and CDR2 as SYDVKM. The CDR3 covers 15 residues. V was clipped by 6 bases and J by 0 bases; unmatched bases: 4. This CDR3 reads CASSLTGVSYNEQFF. DNA of the CDR3: TGTGCCAGCAGCTTGACAGGGGTCTCCTACAATGAGCAGTTCTTC.

This clone was observed a few times. The J gene is TRBJ1-1, the V gene TRBV5-4; D uncertain. V lost 4 bases and J 4 bases, leaving 11 bases between the germline ends. Germline V lookup: CDR1 SGHNT, CDR2 YYREEE (reference sequence). The CDR3 is 13 amino acids. The CDR3 loop is CASSPDGFTEAFF. DNA for the CDR3: TGTGCCAGCAGCCCCGACGGCTTCACTGAAGCTTTCTTT.

The chain carries TRBV7-8 and TRBJ2-3, with 12 positions matching TRBD2. The CDR3 runs 20 residues. The junction had 16 bases not matched to a gene; V was cut back by 5 bases and J by 1 base. Germline V gene data show CDR1 as SGHVS and CDR2 as FQNEAQ. The DNA for the CDR3 is TGTGCCAGCAGCGGAAGAAGACTAGCGGGGGCAACAACTCGCACAGATACGCAGTATTTT. Translated: CASSGRRLAGATTRTDTQYF.

The rearrangement uses TRBV19 and TRBJ2-5, with 9 bases identical to TRBD2. Germline lookup yields CDR1 LNHDA and CDR2 SQIVND (reference sequence). This CDR3 region has 16 residues. The V and J ends lost 4 bases and 1 base, in that order; junction bases with no gene match: 7. Written as DNA, the CDR3 is TGTGCCAGTAGTAGGAGACTAGCGGCAACCCAAGAGACCCAGTACTTC. It codes for CASSRRLAATQETQYF.

This chain's CDR3 is CASSQDVRPGRYPSSYEQYF. For the CDR3, the DNA is TGCGCCAGCAGCCAAGATGTTAGGCCGGGTAGATACCCCTCGTCCTACGAGCAGTACTTC. The V gene is TRBV4-3, the J gene TRBJ2-7, with D unresolved. The CDR3 length is 20 residues. CDR1 LGHNA and CDR2 YSLEER come from the germline V gene. Deletions cut 0 bases from V and 1 base from J, with 25 bases between.

The gene calls are TRBV30 and TRBJ1-5, with a weak D call TRBD1 (6 bases). Germline values: CDR1 GTSNPN, CDR2 SVGIG (reference sequence). This CDR3 has 15 residues. V was shortened by 2 bases and J by 0 bases, with 11 bases between the two germline ends. CDR3 bases: TGTGCCTGGAGTCTACAGGGTAATAGCAATCAGCCCCAGCATTTT. Translation gives CAWSLQGNSNQPQHF.

J is TRBJ2-3 and V is TRBV28, with TRBD1 identical over 10 bases. The CDR3 is 15 amino acids. Germline CDR1 MDHEN, CDR2 SYDVKM. J lost 4 bases, V lost 3 bases, and 4 bases had no gene match. The CDR3 sequence is CASSFLGTGADTQYF. The CDR3, as DNA: TGTGCCAGCAGTTTCCTCGGGACAGGGGCAGATACGCAGTATTTT. The entire variable domain, with the rest obtained from reference TRBV28 and TRBJ2-3, is as follows: DVKVTQSSRYLVKRTGEKVFLECVQDMDHENMFWYRQDPGLGLRLIYFSYDVKMKEKGDIPEGYSVSREKKERFSLILESASTNQTSMYLCASSFLGTGADTQYFGPGTRLTVL.

V usage is TRBV29-1 and J usage is TRBJ2-4; D possibly corresponds to TRBD2 (6 bases). V lost 4 bases and J 2 bases, leaving 9 bases between the germline ends. The germline CDR1 and CDR2 sequences are SQVTM and ANQGSEA. CDR3 length: 13 amino acids. The CDR3 DNA follows: TGCAGCGTTGTCGGGGGTCCCAAAAACATTCAGTACTTC. This codes for CSVVGGPKNIQYF.

The chain couples TRBV28 to TRBJ2-7; no clear D. This CDR3 spans 13 amino acids. In germline, CDR1 is MDHEN, CDR2 SYDVKM. Trimming pared 4 bases from V and 6 bases from J, leaving 13 bases between. The CDR3 sequence is CASSSPGPFEQYF. The DNA of the CDR3 is TGTGCCAGCAGTTCCCCGGGCCCTTTCGAGCAGTACTTC.

The V and J genes are TRBV13 and TRBJ2-1; D possibly corresponds to TRBD2 (6 bases). V was clipped by 5 bases and J by 7 bases, with 18 bases between them. Per the germline V gene, CDR1 is PRHDT and CDR2 is FYEKMQ (reference sequence). This CDR3 comprises 15 residues. The CDR3 reads CASSQLASVRNEQFF. The CDR3 DNA follows: TGTGCCAGCAGCCAACTAGCTTCCGTCAGGAATGAGCAGTTCTTC.

This clone has just a few counts. This rearrangement joins TRBV6-5 to TRBJ1-6; D is ambiguous. The V end lost 2 bases, the J end lost 7 bases, and 12 bases lay between the germline ends. The CDR3 consists of 15 residues. Per the germline V gene, CDR1 is MNHEY and CDR2 is SVGAGI. The CDR3 bases are TGTGCCAGCAGTTACACGGGCGTAAGGAATTCACCCCTCCACTTT. Protein sequence: CASSYTGVRNSPLHF.

The rearrangement joins TRBV11-2 to TRBJ2-1, with TRBD2 matching 11 bases. Trimming at V came to 5 bases and at J to 0 bases, leaving 0 bases not matched to a gene. The length of the CDR3 is 15 residues. CDR1 and CDR2 (germline): SGHAT, FQNNGV. CDR3 coding DNA: TGTGCCAGCAGCACTAGCGGGAGCTCCTACAATGAGCAGTTCTTC. Translation: CASSTSGSSYNEQFF.

J is TRBJ2-1 and V is TRBV7-9; a possible D gene is TRBD2 (5 bases). The CDR3 length is 15 residues. Germline V CDR1 and CDR2: SEHNR, FQNEAQ (reference sequence). Trimming left V 1 base short and J 5 bases short, with 12 bases between. The CDR3 region is CASSLDLAKNNEQFF. CDR3 DNA sequence: TGTGCCAGCAGCTTAGACCTAGCTAAGAACAATGAGCAGTTCTTC.

This clone was recorded only once. The chain carries TRBV5-4 and TRBJ2-7; D is unresolved. Germline V gene data show CDR1 as SGHNT and CDR2 as YYREEE (reference sequence). This CDR3 spans 14 amino acids. V was pared by 3 bases and J by 5 bases, with 15 bases between. This CDR3 reads CASSSLGKEHEQYF. In DNA, the CDR3 is TGTGCCAGCAGCTCACTCGGAAAAGAACACGAGCAGTACTTC.